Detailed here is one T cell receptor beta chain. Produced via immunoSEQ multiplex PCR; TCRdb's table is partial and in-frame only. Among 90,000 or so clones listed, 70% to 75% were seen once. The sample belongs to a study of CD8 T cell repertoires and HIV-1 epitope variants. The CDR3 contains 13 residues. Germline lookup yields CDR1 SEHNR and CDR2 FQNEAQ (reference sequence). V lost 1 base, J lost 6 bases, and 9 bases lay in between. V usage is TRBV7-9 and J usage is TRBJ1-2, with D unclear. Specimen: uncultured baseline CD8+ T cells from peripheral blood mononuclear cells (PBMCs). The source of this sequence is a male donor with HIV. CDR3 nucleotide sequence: TGTGCCAGCAGCTTAGACCTAGGGCATGGCTACACCTTC. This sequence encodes CASSLDLGHGYTF.